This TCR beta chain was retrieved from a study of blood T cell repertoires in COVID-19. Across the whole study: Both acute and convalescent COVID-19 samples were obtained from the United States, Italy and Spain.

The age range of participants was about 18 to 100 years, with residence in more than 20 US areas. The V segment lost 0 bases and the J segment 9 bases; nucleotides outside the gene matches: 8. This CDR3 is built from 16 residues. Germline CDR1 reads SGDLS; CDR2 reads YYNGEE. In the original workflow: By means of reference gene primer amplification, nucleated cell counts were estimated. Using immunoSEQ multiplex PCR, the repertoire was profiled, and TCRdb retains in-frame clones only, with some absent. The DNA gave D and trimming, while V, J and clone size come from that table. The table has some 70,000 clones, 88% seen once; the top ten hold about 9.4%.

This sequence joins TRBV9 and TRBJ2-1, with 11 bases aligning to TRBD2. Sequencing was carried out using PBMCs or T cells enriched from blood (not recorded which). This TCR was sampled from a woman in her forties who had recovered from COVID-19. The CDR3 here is CASSVEVAGGTSEQFF. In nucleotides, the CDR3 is TGTGCCAGCAGCGTAGAGGTAGCGGGGGGGACTAGTGAGCAGTTCTTC.